The clone carrying this TCR beta chain was observed a handful of times. The data were obtained in a study of blood T cell repertoires in COVID-19. Study overall: Spain, Italy and the United States supplied samples that represented acute and convalescent COVID-19.

The cohort comprised adults aged roughly 18 to 90 years residing in approximately 22 US areas. Recovered participants had two consecutive negative NP/OP PCR tests, healthcare professional clearance, or symptom resolution. Per the original data handling: Quantification of nucleated cells was approximated via reference gene primer amplification. Data came from immunoSEQ multiplex PCR; TCRdb stores just in-frame clones and leaves some out. That table supplies the V and J calls and clone size; D and trimming were determined from the DNA. The sample lists approximately 270,000 clones; 85% to 90% were seen once. The source material was PBMCs or T cells enriched from blood (not recorded which). The sequence came from a man aged 35 to 55 who had recovered from COVID-19.

The CDR3 DNA sequence: TGTGCCAGCAGCTCCGGGACATCCGCCCCCAATGAGCAGTTCTTC. It codes for CASSSGTSAPNEQFF. The chain carries TRBV7-2 and TRBJ2-1; tentatively, D is TRBD1 (6 bases). CDR3 size: 15 residues. Germline CDR1 reads SGHTA; CDR2 reads FQGNSA. The germline V and J ends were trimmed by 4 bases and 6 bases, with 16 bases remaining between them.